This is a list of T cell receptor beta chains from one sample in a study of blood T cell repertoires in COVID-19. The protocol was immunoSEQ multiplex PCR, while the TCRdb copy is restricted to in-frame clones and leaves out a portion. The sample carries 80,000 to 95,000 clones, around 81% recorded once. Source material: peripheral blood. These receptor sequences come from a man aged 80 or over with COVID-19, enrolled during active disease. CDR3s include the opening cysteine and the closing phenylalanine or tryptophan. Each record gives: V gene, J gene, D gene, clone size, CDR3 protein, CDR3 DNA. D genes are given only for firm matches. Clone size, where shown, is once, few, many, or a class for clones that have expanded.

TRBV4-2	TRBJ2-6	TRBD1	NA	CASSQGGQGATGANVLTF	TGTGCCAGCAGCCAAGGTGGACAGGGGGCTACTGGGGCCAACGTCCTGACTTTC
TRBV18	TRBJ1-5	NA	NA	CASSPRGGQQPQHF	TGTGCCAGCTCACCAAGGGGGGGCCAGCAGCCCCAGCATTTT
TRBV7-8	TRBJ2-1	TRBD2	few	CASSPFSGERNEQFF	TGTGCCAGCAGCCCCTTCAGCGGGGAGAGGAATGAGCAGTTCTTC
TRBV19	TRBJ2-7	NA	NA	CASSISGGRYEQYF	TGTGCCAGTAGTATATCTGGCGGGCGTTACGAGCAGTACTTC
TRBV7-8	TRBJ1-3	NA	NA	CASSSPFRTASSGNTIYF	TGTGCCAGCAGCTCCCCCTTTAGGACAGCGAGCTCTGGAAACACCATATATTTT
TRBV5-1	TRBJ2-3	TRBD2	NA	CASSIGLAGGTDTQYF	TGCGCCAGCAGCATAGGACTAGCGGGGGGGACAGATACGCAGTATTTT
TRBV29-1	TRBJ1-2	NA	few	CSVELIPLGYGYTF	TGCAGCGTTGAACTGATTCCCCTAGGCTATGGCTACACCTTC
TRBV25-1	TRBJ2-5	TRBD2	NA	CASSEVLAGDVSETQYF	TGTGCCAGCAGTGAAGTCCTAGCGGGAGATGTCAGTGAGACCCAGTACTTC
TRBV7-2	TRBJ1-5	NA	NA	CASSLDNRLNNQPQHF	TGTGCCAGCAGCTTAGATAACAGGCTAAACAATCAGCCCCAGCATTTT
TRBV5-1	TRBJ2-3	TRBD1	NA	CASSSTGGWYDTQYF	TGCGCCAGCAGCTCAACAGGGGGATGGTACGATACGCAGTATTTT
TRBV11-2	TRBJ2-7	NA	NA	CASSPLVYEQYF	TGTGCCAGCAGCCCACTCGTCTACGAGCAGTACTTC
TRBV7-2	TRBJ2-7	TRBD1	NA	CASMRDRDPYEQYF	TGTGCCAGCATGAGGGACAGGGATCCCTACGAGCAGTACTTC
TRBV3-1/TRBV3-2	TRBJ2-7	NA	NA	CASSQVTGTPFYEQYF	TGTGCCAGCAGCCAAGTAACGGGGACTCCCTTCTACGAGCAGTACTTC
TRBV5-1	TRBJ2-7	NA	NA	CASRAAEKSYEQYF	TGCGCCAGCAGGGCAGCGGAAAAATCCTACGAGCAGTACTTC
TRBV6-5	TRBJ1-2	NA	NA	CASRTGFYTF	TGTGCCAGCAGAACAGGGTTCTACACCTTC
TRBV5-1	TRBJ2-1	TRBD2	NA	CASSRFSRGAMNEQFF	TGCGCCAGCAGCAGGTTTTCGCGGGGGGCCATGAATGAGCAGTTCTTC
TRBV5-6	TRBJ1-1	TRBD1	NA	CASSRPDRGLRLDTEAFF	TGTGCCAGCAGCCGCCCGGACAGGGGATTGCGTTTGGACACTGAAGCTTTCTTT
TRBV6-4	TRBJ2-3	TRBD1	NA	CASSTGQYPDTQYF	TGTGCCAGCAGCACGGGACAGTATCCAGATACGCAGTATTTT
TRBV3-1/TRBV3-2	TRBJ2-5	TRBD2	NA	CASSQGGRGGRQETQYF	TGTGCCAGCAGCCAAGGAGGGCGGGGGGGCCGCCAAGAGACCCAGTACTTC
TRBV24-1	TRBJ2-3	NA	NA	CATSDLTGDTDTQYF	TGTGCCACCAGTGATTTGACGGGAGACACAGATACGCAGTATTTT
TRBV9	TRBJ2-7	TRBD1	NA	CASSVAGQGYEQYF	TGTGCCAGCAGCGTAGCGGGACAGGGATACGAGCAGTACTTC
TRBV18	TRBJ2-2	NA	NA	CASSPHVTGELFF	TGTGCCAGCTCACCTCATGTGACCGGGGAGCTGTTTTTT
TRBV29-1	TRBJ2-3	NA	NA	CSLSPGATTDTQYF	TGCAGCCTAAGCCCGGGAGCGACAACAGATACGCAGTATTTT
TRBV5-4	TRBJ2-5	NA	NA	CASSYRGAVQETQYF	TGTGCCAGCAGCTATCGGGGAGCAGTCCAAGAGACCCAGTACTTC
TRBV7-2	TRBJ1-2	NA	NA	CASSLNVPNYGYTF	TGTGCCAGCAGCCTAAACGTCCCTAACTATGGCTACACCTTC
TRBV18	TRBJ1-4	TRBD1	once	CASSSSTGGTNEKLFF	TGTGCCAGCTCATCGTCTACAGGGGGCACTAATGAAAAACTGTTTTTT
TRBV7-8	TRBJ1-4	NA	NA	CASSPVTGLLKEKLFF	TGTGCCAGCAGCCCAGTAACAGGGTTACTAAAGGAAAAACTGTTTTTT
TRBV7-2	TRBJ2-7	NA	NA	CASSLVLGNEQYF	TGTGCCAGCAGCTTAGTGCTCGGGAACGAGCAGTACTTC
TRBV27	TRBJ1-4	TRBD1	NA	CASSRGRDRGLLELFF	TGTGCCAGCAGTAGGGGCCGGGACAGGGGGCTTTTGGAACTGTTTTTT
TRBV19	TRBJ2-1	TRBD2	NA	CASSTLAGGSGNEQFF	TGTGCCAGTAGTACCCTAGCGGGAGGGTCGGGAAATGAGCAGTTCTTC
TRBV15	TRBJ2-3	NA	NA	CATSTLSRGDTQYF	TGTGCCACCAGCACTCTAAGCAGGGGAGATACGCAGTATTTT
TRBV18	TRBJ2-5	TRBD1	NA	CASEGTAQETQYF	TGTGCCAGCGAAGGGACAGCACAAGAGACCCAGTACTTC
TRBV6-5	TRBJ2-7	NA	few	CASTFTGIGDEQYF	TGTGCCAGCACCTTCACCGGGATAGGCGACGAGCAGTACTTC
TRBV5-4	TRBJ1-1	NA	NA	CASSWTEANTEAFF	TGTGCCAGCAGTTGGACGGAGGCGAACACTGAAGCTTTCTTT